The 26 T cell receptor beta chains below all came from one sample that was sequenced in a study of blood T cells in healthy people across ages. Then a second PCR, running roughly 7 to 11 cycles, was carried out with a sample-barcoded 5' primer and a J-beta primer mix. TCRdb re-analysed the 5' RACE reads in MiXCR, keeping a single row per CDR3 protein. The data contain 550,000 to 750,000 distinct CDR3 sequences, around 21% of them singletons. Sequencing was performed on blood. The origin of the receptors is a man aged 65-85 years in good health.

This chain uses TRBV7-8 with TRBJ2-3, with no clear D. The CDR3 consists of 15 residues. Trimming removed 2 bases at V and 1 base at J, with 10 bases between. Germline CDR1 is SGHVS and CDR2 is FQNEAQ. Here the CDR3 reads CASSLRQERTDTQYF. The CDR3 nucleotides are TGTGCCAGCAGCTTAAGGCAGGAGCGCACAGATACGCAGTATTTT.

The genes are TRBV7-9 and TRBJ2-4, with 7 bases matching TRBD2. This CDR3 contains 15 residues. V gave up 4 bases and J gave up 6 bases; unmatched junction bases: 9. CDR1 and CDR2 from the germline V gene are SEHNR and FQNEAQ (reference sequence). The CDR3 region is CASSSIASGGNIQYF. In nucleotides, the CDR3 is TGTGCCAGCAGCTCGATAGCGTCGGGGGGAAACATTCAGTACTTC.

This clonotype has just a few counts. Possible read error: a much larger clone is one base away. The V gene is TRBV29-1, the J gene TRBJ2-5; D is perhaps TRBD2 (6 bases). In germline, CDR1 is SQVTM, CDR2 ANQGSEA. The CDR3 runs 10 residues. CDR3 nucleotides: TGCAGCGCATCGGGAGAGGCCCAGTACTTC. Amino acids: CSASGEAQYF.

The chain joins TRBV3-1 to TRBJ2-5; D ambiguous. Per germline, CDR1 LGHDT and CDR2 YNNKEL (reference sequence). V gave up 1 base and J gave up 11 bases, with 17 bases separating them. The CDR3 spans 14 residues. The CDR3 sequence is CASSQVTVGTPQYF. As DNA, the CDR3 is TGTGCCAGCAGCCAAGTTACAGTTGGAACCCCTCAGTACTTC.

This clonotype was detected a few times. The CDR3 DNA follows: TGTGCCAGCAGCGTAAGCCCGGGAGGGGAGACCCAGTACTTC. Translated, it gives CASSVSPGGETQYF. V is TRBV9 and J is TRBJ2-5; 8 nucleotides line up with TRBD2. This CDR3 is 14 amino acids long. With 1 base clipped from V and 5 bases from J, the junction kept 4 bases outside the gene matches. Germline loops: CDR1 SGDLS, CDR2 YYNGEE.

This clonotype was counted a few times. The CDR3 DNA sequence: TGTGCCACCAGTGATGGACATCGCTATGGCTACACCTTC. As protein: CATSDGHRYGYTF. This chain uses TRBV24-1 with TRBJ1-2, with a weak D call TRBD1 (5 bases). Germline V lookup: CDR1 KGHDR, CDR2 SFDVKD. The V gene lost 3 bases and the J gene lost 4 bases, with 8 bases spanning the gap. The CDR3 loop spans 13 amino acids.

To note about this clonotype: Just one base apart from a much larger clone, this may be a read error. The V call is TRBV4-3, the J call TRBJ1-1, with D perhaps matching TRBD1 (5 bases). CDR1 and CDR2 (germline): LGHNA, YSLEER. CDR3 length equals 16 residues. CDR3 in DNA: TGCGCCTGCAGCCACGGGGACTCATACCTGAACACTGAAGCTTTCTTT. It yields the protein CACSHGDSYLNTEAFF.

This chain links TRBV13 with TRBJ1-3, with a tentative D call TRBD1 (6 bases). The CDR3 has 17 residues. The germline CDR1 and CDR2 sequences are PRHDT and FYEKMQ (reference sequence). The V end was cut by 0 bases, the J end by 0 bases, with 12 bases between. This CDR3 is CASSLGAGAISGNTIYF. CDR3 DNA: TGTGCCAGCAGCTTAGGAGCGGGGGCTATCTCTGGAAACACCATATATTTT.

The chain couples TRBV7-9 to TRBJ2-6; D is unclear. Trimming cost V 7 bases and J 0 bases, with 10 bases left between them. The germline V gene encodes CDR1 SEHNR and CDR2 FQNEAQ (reference sequence). CDR3 length equals 15 residues. The DNA for the CDR3 is TGTGCCAGCACCAGACGTCGCTCTGGGGCCAACGTCCTGACTTTC. Amino acids: CASTRRRSGANVLTF.

This clonotype has at least ten counts. The chain recombines TRBV12-3 or TRBV12-4 with TRBJ2-7; 11 positions agree with TRBD2. There are 14 residues in the CDR3. The V and J ends lost 6 bases and 9 bases, in that order; junction bases with no gene match: 10. CDR3 in amino acids: CASSYSGRAQGQYF. The CDR3 coding sequence is TGTGCCAGCAGCTATAGCGGGAGGGCCCAAGGGCAGTACTTC.

This clonotype was counted only a few times. This chain links TRBV30 with TRBJ2-4, with 8 nucleotides matching TRBD2. Per the germline V gene, CDR1 is GTSNPN and CDR2 is SVGIG (reference sequence). Trimming took 1 base from V and 0 from J; bases not matched to a gene: 14. The CDR3 is 19 residues long. The CDR3 reads CAWSDGRVSAAKAKNIQYF. CDR3 DNA: TGTGCCTGGAGTGACGGGAGGGTATCCGCGGCTAAAGCCAAAAACATTCAGTACTTC. The full variable domain, completed using reference TRBV30 and TRBJ2-4, is SQTIHQWPATLVQPVGSPLSLECTVEGTSNPNLYWYRQAAGRGLQLLFYSVGIGQISSEVPQNLSASRPQDRQFILSSKKLLLSDSGFYLCAWSDGRVSAAKAKNIQYFGAGTRLSVL.

The chain combines TRBV27 with TRBJ2-2, with unresolved D. The CDR3 covers 12 residues. The V end was cut by 7 bases, the J end by 0 bases, with 3 bases between. Per germline, CDR1 MNHEY and CDR2 SMNVEV (reference sequence). CDR3 nucleotides: TGTGCCAGCACCACGAACACCGGGGAGCTGTTTTTT. Its protein is CASTTNTGELFF.

The V and J genes are TRBV6-2 or TRBV6-3 and TRBJ2-7, with 7 bases lining up with TRBD1. There are 13 residues in the CDR3. CDR1 MNHEY and CDR2 SVGEGT come from the germline V gene. Trimming at V came to 5 bases and at J to 3 bases, leaving 4 bases not matched to a gene. The CDR3 reads CASSDRVNYEQYF. CDR3 in DNA: TGTGCCAGCAGTGACAGGGTCAACTACGAGCAGTACTTC.

This clonotype was observed a handful of times. V is TRBV7-9 and J is TRBJ1-1, with 9 bases that match TRBD1. The J segment lost 4 bases and the V segment lost 7 bases, leaving 13 bases of the junction unmatched. The CDR3 length is 16 residues. Germline loops: CDR1 SEHNR, CDR2 FQNEAQ (reference sequence). CDR3 in amino acids: CASKGGGQGLGTEAFF. The CDR3, as DNA: TGTGCCAGCAAGGGGGGGGGACAGGGTCTGGGCACTGAAGCTTTCTTT.

This clonotype was detected only once. The J gene is TRBJ2-5, the V gene TRBV5-1; D may match TRBD1 or TRBD2 (5 bases each). The J call is doubtful: the DNA matches TRBJ2-1 better. CDR3 length: 16 residues. Germline V gene sequence: CDR1 SGHRS, CDR2 YFSETQ. CDR3 DNA: TGCGCCAGCAGCTTGGGTGGGGCGGGTTCCTACAATGAGCAGTTCTTC. Its protein product is CASSLGGAGSYNEQFF.

The rearrangement links TRBV2 to TRBJ2-7; tentatively, D is TRBD1 (6 bases). The J call may be incorrect, as the DNA end agrees better with TRBJ2-1. The CDR3 is 15 residues long. Germline CDR1 is SNHLY and CDR2 is FYNNEI. CDR3 loop: CASSDRGLPYNEQFF. CDR3 nucleotides: TGTGCCAGCAGTGACAGGGGCCTTCCCTACAATGAGCAGTTCTTC.

This clonotype was counted between two and nine times. V and J are TRBV7-6 and TRBJ1-1; D gene ambiguous. This CDR3 spans 15 amino acids. V was pared by 2 bases and J by 4 bases, with 14 bases between. Germline CDR1 SGHVS, CDR2 FNYEAQ. CDR3 sequence reads: CASSLSAGISTEAFF. CDR3 sequence (DNA): TGTGCCAGCAGCTTATCAGCGGGGATCTCCACTGAAGCTTTCTTT.

This clonotype was detected ten times or more. The chain carries TRBV27 and TRBJ2-1, with TRBD2 matching over 9 bases. V lost 4 bases to trimming and J lost 0 bases; unmatched junction nucleotides: 4. The CDR3 loop spans 16 amino acids. CDR1 and CDR2 from the germline V gene are MNHEY and SMNVEV (reference sequence). This chain's CDR3 is CASSSISGSSYNEQFF. The DNA for the CDR3 is TGTGCCAGCAGTTCTATTAGCGGGAGCTCCTACAATGAGCAGTTCTTC.

This clonotype was seen only a few times. This chain joins TRBV5-1 and TRBJ2-5; perhaps D is TRBD1 or TRBD2 (5 bases each). The V gene's germline CDR1 is SGHRS and CDR2 YFSETQ. The CDR3 spans 14 residues. Trimming removed 1 base from V and 3 bases from J, with 10 bases in between. The CDR3 DNA reads as TGCGCCAGCAGCTTGTGGGGGATGGAAGAGACCCAGTACTTC. It yields the protein CASSLWGMEETQYF.

This clonotype was recorded a few times. The CDR3 here is CSAYSGWHEQYF. DNA of the CDR3: TGCAGCGCCTACTCGGGATGGCACGAGCAGTACTTC. The V and J genes are TRBV29-1 and TRBJ2-7, with D tentatively TRBD2 (5 bases). The germline CDR1 and CDR2 sequences are SQVTM and ANQGSEA. The CDR3 length is 12 residues. V was trimmed by 7 bases and J by 5 bases, leaving 15 bases between them.

This clonotype occurred many times. The CDR3 nucleotides read TGTGCCAGCTCACCAAGAGGACCGGGACAGTTGAGCTCCTACAATGAGCAGTTCTTC. It codes for CASSPRGPGQLSSYNEQFF. V and J are TRBV18 and TRBJ2-1; 7 bases line up with TRBD1. CDR3 length equals 19 residues. Germline CDR1 reads KGHSH; CDR2 reads LQKENI. Trimming at V came to 2 bases and at J to 0 bases, leaving 13 bases not matched to a gene.

This clonotype was observed a few times. The V call is TRBV9, the J call TRBJ2-5; a weak D match, TRBD2 (6 bases). Judging by the DNA end, TRBJ2-7 fits better; the J call may be wrong. Germline CDR1 reads SGDLS; CDR2 reads YYNGEE. The CDR3 consists of 14 residues. CDR3 DNA sequence: TGTGCCAGCAGCTCGGCCGGGGACTTTTACGAGCAGTACTTC. Translated: CASSSAGDFYEQYF.

This sequence joins TRBV20-1 and TRBJ2-6; D possibly corresponds to TRBD1 (6 bases). The CDR3 is made up of 16 amino acids. CDR1 DFQATT and CDR2 SNEGSKA come from the germline V gene (reference sequence). The ends were cut back, 1 base at V and 2 bases at J, with 12 bases in the middle. CDR3 sequence reads: CSARVPGHPGANVLTF. The CDR3 nucleotides are TGCAGTGCTAGAGTCCCGGGACACCCTGGGGCCAACGTCCTGACTTTC.

The V and J genes are TRBV6-1 and TRBJ2-1, with D uncertain. Trimming took 8 bases from V and 3 from J, leaving 17 bases between them. Germline CDR1 MNHNS, CDR2 SASEGT. CDR3 length equals 15 residues. CDR3 region: CASPPGEGNYNEQFF. Here the CDR3 DNA reads TGTGCCAGCCCGCCGGGCGAAGGTAACTACAATGAGCAGTTCTTC.

This clonotype came up a few times. This chain links TRBV10-3 with TRBJ2-7; 9 bases map to TRBD2. The germline CDR1 and CDR2 sequences are ENHRY and SYGVKD. The CDR3 runs 16 residues. V dropped 0 bases and J dropped 1; count of bases not matched to a gene: 4. The CDR3 nucleotides are TGTGCCATCAGTGAGTCCCAGCGGGAGGCTTCCTACGAGCAGTACTTC. Translated: CAISESQREASYEQYF.

The chain is built from TRBV7-9 and TRBJ2-5; a weak D match, TRBD2 (7 bases). In germline, CDR1 is SEHNR, CDR2 FQNEAQ (reference sequence). The ends were cut back, 7 bases at V and 0 bases at J, with 21 bases in the middle. This CDR3 spans 17 amino acids. CDR3: CASNRGASEPYQETQYF. CDR3 nucleotides: TGTGCCAGCAACCGGGGGGCTAGCGAACCGTACCAAGAGACCCAGTACTTC. Together with reference TRBV7-9 and TRBJ2-5, the CDR3 gives the full variable domain: DTGVSQNPRHKITKRGQNVTFRCDPISEHNRLYWYRQTLGQGPEFLTYFQNEAQLEKSRLLSDRFSAERPKGSFSTLEIQRTEQGDSAMYLCASNRGASEPYQETQYFGPGTRLLVL.